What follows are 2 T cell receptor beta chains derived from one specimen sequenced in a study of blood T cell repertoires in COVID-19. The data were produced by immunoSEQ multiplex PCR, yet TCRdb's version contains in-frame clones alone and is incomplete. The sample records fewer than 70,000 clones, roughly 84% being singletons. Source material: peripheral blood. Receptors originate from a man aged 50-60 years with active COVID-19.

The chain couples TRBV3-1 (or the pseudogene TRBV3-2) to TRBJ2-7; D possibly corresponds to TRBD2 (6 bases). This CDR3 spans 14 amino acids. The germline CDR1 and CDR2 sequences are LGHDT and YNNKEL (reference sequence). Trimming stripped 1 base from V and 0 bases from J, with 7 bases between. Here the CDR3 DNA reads TGTGCCAGCAGCCAAGTGACTAGCTCCTACGAGCAGTACTTC. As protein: CASSQVTSSYEQYF.

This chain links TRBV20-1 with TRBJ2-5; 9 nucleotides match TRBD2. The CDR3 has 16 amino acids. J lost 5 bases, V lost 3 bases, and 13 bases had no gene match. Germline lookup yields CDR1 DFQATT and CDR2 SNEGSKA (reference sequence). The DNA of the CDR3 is TGCAGTGCTAGTAGGGCTAGCGGGGTGGCTGGGGAGACCCAGTACTTC. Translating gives CSASRASGVAGETQYF.